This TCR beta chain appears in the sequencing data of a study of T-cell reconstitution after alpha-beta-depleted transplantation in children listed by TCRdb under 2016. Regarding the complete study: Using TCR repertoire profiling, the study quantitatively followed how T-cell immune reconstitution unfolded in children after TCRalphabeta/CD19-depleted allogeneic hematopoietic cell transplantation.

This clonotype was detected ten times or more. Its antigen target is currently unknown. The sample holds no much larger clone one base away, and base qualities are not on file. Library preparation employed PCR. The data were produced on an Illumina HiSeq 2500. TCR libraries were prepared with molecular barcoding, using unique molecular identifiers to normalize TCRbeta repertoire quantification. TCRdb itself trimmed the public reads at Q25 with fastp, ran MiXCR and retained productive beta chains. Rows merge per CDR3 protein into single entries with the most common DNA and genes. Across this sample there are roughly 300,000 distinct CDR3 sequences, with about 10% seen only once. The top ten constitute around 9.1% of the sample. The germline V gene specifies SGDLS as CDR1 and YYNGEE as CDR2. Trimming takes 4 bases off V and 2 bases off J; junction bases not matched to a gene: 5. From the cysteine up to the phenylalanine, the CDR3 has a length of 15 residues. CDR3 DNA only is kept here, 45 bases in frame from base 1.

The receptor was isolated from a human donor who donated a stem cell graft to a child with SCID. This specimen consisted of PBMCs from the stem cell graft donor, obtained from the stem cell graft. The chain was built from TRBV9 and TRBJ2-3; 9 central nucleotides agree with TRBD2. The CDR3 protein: CASSTTSGDTDTQYF. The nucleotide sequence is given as TGTGCCAGCAGCACGACTAGCGGTGACACAGATACGCAGTATTTT.